The T cell receptor (beta chain) described here comes from a study of blood T cells in healthy people across ages. J was trimmed by 2 bases and V by 4 bases; bases with no gene match: 13. CDR3 length: 17 residues. Germline V CDR1 and CDR2: SGHKS, YYEKEE (reference sequence). A sample-barcoded 5' primer and a J-beta primer mix were used in a second PCR of roughly 6 to 11 cycles. TCRdb processed the 5' RACE reads anew with MiXCR; each CDR3 protein has one entry. The table shows roughly 1.5 million distinct CDR3 sequences, with approximately 43% occurring only once. This receptor was identified in a woman younger than 30 in good health. Sequencing was performed on blood. The J gene is TRBJ2-3, the V gene TRBV5-5; 7 bases are a match to TRBD1. DNA of the CDR3: TGTGCCAGCAGCCTTACAGTTCCGGGACAGCTCACAGATACGCAGTATTTT. It yields the protein CASSLTVPGQLTDTQYF.